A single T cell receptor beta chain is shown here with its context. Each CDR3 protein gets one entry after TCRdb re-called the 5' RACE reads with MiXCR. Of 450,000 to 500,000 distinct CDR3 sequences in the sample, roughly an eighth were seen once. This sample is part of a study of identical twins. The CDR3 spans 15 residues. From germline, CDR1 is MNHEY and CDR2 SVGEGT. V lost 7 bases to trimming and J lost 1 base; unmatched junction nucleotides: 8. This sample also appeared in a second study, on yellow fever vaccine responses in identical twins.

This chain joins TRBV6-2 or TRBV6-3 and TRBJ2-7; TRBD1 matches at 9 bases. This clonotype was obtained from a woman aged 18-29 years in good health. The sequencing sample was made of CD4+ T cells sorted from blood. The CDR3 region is CASTPYGTGSYEQYF. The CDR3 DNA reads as TGTGCCAGCACTCCGTACGGGACAGGGTCCTACGAGCAGTACTTC.